The 16 T cell receptor beta chains below come from one sample, sequenced in a study of OX40 agonist ivuxolimab in advanced cancers. Sequencing was performed with immunoSEQ multiplex PCR; in TCRdb, only in-frame clones are kept and a portion is missing. The table lists about 66,000 clones, about 90% of them singletons, with just over 0.3% in the top ten. The sequencing here drew on CD4+ or CD8+ T cells sorted from blood, taken in a trial of the OX40 agonist ivuxolimab. Receptors were obtained from an adult with an advanced solid tumor such as melanoma, head and neck, liver or kidney cancer.

The chain has TRBV7-3 and TRBJ2-3, with D maybe TRBD2 (6 bases). Trimming took off 4 bases at V and 2 bases at J, with 10 bases between the two ends. The CDR3 totals 14 residues. From germline, CDR1 is SGHTA and CDR2 FQGTGA. This CDR3 reads CASSSGLYTDTQYF. CDR3 DNA sequence: TGTGCCAGCAGCTCGGGACTTTACACAGATACGCAGTATTTT.

The chain carries TRBV12-5 and TRBJ2-7; 11 bases map to TRBD2. Trimming took 2 bases from V and 7 from J; bases not matched to a gene: 4. The CDR3 loop spans 14 amino acids. The germline V gene encodes CDR1 LGHNT and CDR2 FRNRAP. CDR3: CASGLWLAGGEQYF. CDR3 coding DNA: TGTGCTAGTGGTTTGTGGCTAGCGGGAGGAGAGCAGTACTTC.

V is TRBV5-1 and J is TRBJ2-5, with D possibly being TRBD1 or TRBD2 (5 bases each). V lost 2 bases to trimming and J lost 11 bases, with 13 bases between them. Germline lookup yields CDR1 SGHRS and CDR2 YFSETQ. The length of the CDR3 is 12 residues. The CDR3 DNA reads as TGCGCCAGCAGCTTAAGTCTGGGGGAGCAGTACTTC. This translates into CASSLSLGEQYF.

CDR3 sequence reads: CASSEADRRREKLFF. DNA of the CDR3: TGTGCCAGCAGTGAAGCGGACAGGAGAAGGGAAAAACTGTTTTTT. The gene calls are TRBV6-1 and TRBJ1-4; TRBD1 matches at 7 bases. Germline V gene lookup returns CDR1 MNHNS and CDR2 SASEGT. V shed 0 bases, J shed 8 bases, and the junction held 6 bases outside the gene matches. The length of the CDR3 is 15 residues.

This clone was counted a few times. Other DNA sequences in the sample encode the same CDR3. This chain connects TRBV6-6 to TRBJ1-1; D is ambiguous. V lost 2 bases and J 1 base, leaving 8 bases between the germline ends. This CDR3 is 14 amino acids long. Germline CDR1 MNHNY, CDR2 SVGAGI (reference sequence). CDR3 sequence: CASSYPGGNTEAFF. The DNA for the CDR3 is TGTGCCAGCAGTTACCCGGGCGGGAACACTGAAGCTTTCTTT.

This clone was counted once. This chain links TRBV5-1 with TRBJ2-7; TRBD1 agrees at 7 bases. J was trimmed by 3 bases and V by 4 bases; bases with no gene match: 10. The germline gives CDR1 SGHRS, CDR2 YFSETQ. This CDR3 has 15 amino acids. The CDR3 protein is CASSRQGVELYEQYF. The CDR3 DNA sequence: TGCGCCAGCAGCCGCCAGGGGGTAGAGCTCTACGAGCAGTACTTC.

This rearrangement joins TRBV2 to TRBJ2-3; 7 bases are a match to TRBD2. Germline V CDR1 and CDR2: SNHLY, FYNNEI. CDR3 size: 17 residues. V was pared by 4 bases and J by 1 base, with 11 bases of the junction left unmatched. This CDR3 is CASSGLGLSGGTDTQYF. The CDR3 nucleotides read TGTGCCAGCAGTGGATTAGGACTAAGCGGGGGCACAGATACGCAGTATTTT.

This clone showed up just once. DNA for the CDR3: TGTGCCAGCAGGCCGCCTAGCGGGAGGCCGCTTTTCTACAATGAGCAGTTCTTC. Translation gives CASRPPSGRPLFYNEQFF. This chain connects TRBV7-9 to TRBJ2-1; 11 bases fit TRBD2. Germline V gives CDR1 SEHNR, CDR2 FQNEAQ (reference sequence). The CDR3 has 18 amino acids. V shed 6 bases and J 3 bases; nucleotides not matched to a gene: 13.

The CDR3 DNA reads as TGTGCCAGCAGCTTACGTCCTAGCACCTACAATGAGCAGTTCTTC. Protein: CASSLRPSTYNEQFF. The rearrangement links TRBV11-1 to TRBJ2-1; the D gene is possibly TRBD2 (5 bases). The V gene's germline CDR1 is SGHAT and CDR2 FQDESV (reference sequence). Trimming stripped 2 bases from V and 2 bases from J, with 10 bases between. The CDR3 spans 15 residues.

The V gene is TRBV5-6, the J gene TRBJ2-2; perhaps TRBD2 as D (5 bases). V dropped 4 bases and J dropped 6 bases, with 19 bases sitting between them. The CDR3 covers 16 residues. The germline V gene has CDR1 SGHDT and CDR2 YYEEEE. CDR3 sequence (DNA): TGTGCCAGCAGCCCCATCCGAGGGAGAGACGCCGGGGAGCTGTTTTTT. Translated, it gives CASSPIRGRDAGELFF.

The genes are TRBV27 and TRBJ2-3; 11 positions match TRBD2. In germline, CDR1 is MNHEY, CDR2 SMNVEV (reference sequence). After removal of 7 bases from V and 3 bases from J, the junction contained 6 bases not matched to a gene. This CDR3 is 15 amino acids long. For the CDR3, the DNA is TGTGCCAGCACGATTGCTAGCGGGAGGACAGATACGCAGTATTTT. This codes for CASTIASGRTDTQYF.

The chain carries TRBV27 and TRBJ2-1; D not certain. Germline V lookup: CDR1 MNHEY, CDR2 SMNVEV (reference sequence). This CDR3 has 13 amino acids. Trimming took off 5 bases at V and 5 bases at J, with 10 bases between the two ends. CDR3 residues: CASSLRLHNEQFF. The CDR3 DNA follows: TGTGCCAGCAGTCTCAGACTTCACAATGAGCAGTTCTTC.

This clone came up once. The V call is TRBV6-5, the J call TRBJ1-4; 9 bases line up with TRBD1. The germline V gene encodes CDR1 MNHEY and CDR2 SVGAGI. V lost 6 bases to trimming and J lost 7 bases; unmatched junction nucleotides: 6. The CDR3 covers 14 residues. The CDR3 DNA reads TGTGCCAGCAGCCTCCGGGACAGGGTTGAAAAACTGTTTTTT. Protein product: CASSLRDRVEKLFF.

The gene calls are TRBV15 and TRBJ2-3; D remains unclear. Germline V gives CDR1 LNHNV, CDR2 YYDKDF (reference sequence). The CDR3 covers 15 residues. V was shortened by 1 base and J by 4 bases, with 12 bases between the two germline ends. Here the CDR3 DNA reads TGTGCCACCAGCAGAGTGAAGGGTATCGCAGATACGCAGTATTTT. Translation gives CATSRVKGIADTQYF.

This clone appeared a few times. The CDR3 loop is CATSRRTGRETQYF. The DNA for the CDR3 is TGTGCCACCAGCCGTCGGACAGGGAGGGAGACCCAGTACTTC. The J gene is TRBJ2-5, the V gene TRBV15; 8 bases map to TRBD1. V was clipped by 5 bases and J by 5 bases; unmatched bases: 7. The germline V gene has CDR1 LNHNV and CDR2 YYDKDF (reference sequence). The CDR3 sequence is 14 residues long.

The CDR3 is CASSPGTARSYEQYF. The CDR3 DNA follows: TGTGCCAGCAGCCCGGGGACTGCCCGCTCCTACGAGCAGTACTTC. This chain connects TRBV7-2 to TRBJ2-7; D perhaps matches TRBD2 (6 bases). The CDR3 extends over 15 amino acids. Germline V gene sequence: CDR1 SGHTA, CDR2 FQGNSA. The V and J ends lost 5 bases and 0 bases respectively, with 14 bases between them.